This T cell receptor (beta chain) was recovered during a study of T cell responses to AZD1222 COVID-19 vaccine. CDR3 length equals 16 residues. Trimming took 4 bases from V and 6 from J, leaving 21 bases between them. Germline CDR1 SGDLS, CDR2 YYNGEE. The assay was immunoSEQ multiplex PCR, and TCRdb's table has in-frame clones only and misses some. The sample has 200,000 or so clones; 85% to 95% are singletons. This specimen consisted of peripheral blood, obtained 28 days after the second AZD1222 dose. V gene TRBV9 combines with J gene TRBJ2-3; possibly TRBD2 for D (6 bases). The source is an adult who received the AZD1222 COVID-19 vaccine. CDR3 protein: CASSPIPGLMADTQYF. For the CDR3, the DNA is TGTGCCAGCAGCCCAATACCGGGACTGATGGCGGATACGCAGTATTTT.